The T cell receptor (beta chain) described here comes from a study of blood T cell repertoires in COVID-19. The wider study: Some COVID-19 samples were acute and others convalescent; all came from the United States, Italy and Spain. T cells, B-cell-depleted T cells, or PBMCs supplied cDNA or gDNA.

Original handling: For nucleated cells, counts were estimated from reference gene primer amplification. The data were produced by immunoSEQ multiplex PCR, yet TCRdb's version contains in-frame clones alone and is incomplete. Clone size and the V and J calls come from that table; the DNA yielded D and trimming. The sample yields a few hundred thousand clones, roughly 84% seen once. V gave up 5 bases and J gave up 8 bases; unmatched junction bases: 11. In germline, CDR1 is SEHNR, CDR2 FQNEAQ (reference sequence). This CDR3 is 14 amino acids long. A case of COVID-19 had been met by exposed participants within 2 weeks before study entry.

The genes are TRBV7-9 and TRBJ1-1; 7 positions match TRBD1. The TCR sequence derives from a woman aged 45-65 years who had been exposed to COVID-19. Sequenced: PBMCs or T cells enriched from blood (not recorded which). CDR3 DNA sequence: TGTGCCAGCAGCCCCTATAGACAGGGAATGGAAGCTTTCTTT. Translation: CASSPYRQGMEAFF.